This T cell receptor beta chain was recorded in a study of CD8+ T cells in alopecia areata. RNA was isolated and reverse transcribed to cDNA, the sequencing template. Measured with immunoSEQ multiplex PCR; TCRdb has only the in-frame clones, and not every one. The sample holds roughly 190,000 clones, 60% seen once. CDR3 length: 14 amino acids. Between the trimmed V and J ends, which lost 4 bases and 5 bases, there was a span of 17 bases. Germline lookup yields CDR1 SQVTM and CDR2 ANQGSEA. The treatment was: oral pan-JAK inhibitor, 5-10 mg twice daily. The source is a human donor with alopecia areata. This chain links TRBV29-1 with TRBJ1-2; tentatively, D is TRBD1 (6 bases). The source was CD4+ T cells sorted from blood, collected at week 24, from a patient treated with tofacitinib. CDR3 protein: CSVAVGMGAYGYTF. Written as DNA, the CDR3 is TGCAGCGTTGCCGTCGGGATGGGGGCTTATGGCTACACCTTC.